This T cell receptor beta chain comes out of a study of healthy donors' naive CD4 and CD8 T cells. The germline gives CDR1 SGHVS, CDR2 FQNEAQ. There are 13 residues in the CDR3. V lost 1 base and J 7 bases, leaving 10 bases between the germline ends. Each TCR library used roughly 0.45 ug of total RNA and a linear amplification protocol. One entry per CDR3 protein, called by TCRdb with MiXCR from the reads. The sample holds roughly 200,000 distinct CDR3 sequences, around three quarters seen once. This clonotype was seen a handful of times. The source of this sequence is a pool of human donors in good health; the sample pools cells from several healthy donors. This chain connects TRBV7-8 to TRBJ2-5, with a possible D match to TRBD2 (5 bases). Sequenced sample: naive CD4+ and CD8+ T cells sorted from blood, pooled from several donors. CDR3: CASSLGGVSTQYF. The CDR3 DNA follows: TGTGCCAGCAGCTTAGGGGGAGTGTCGACCCAGTACTTC.